This record looks at one T cell receptor beta chain sequence and its context. The antigen is unknown. The sample is drawn from a study of T cell repertoires in cytomegalovirus infection. TCRdb re-analysed the reads in MiXCR, keeping a single row per CDR3 protein. The repertoire has fewer than 950,000 distinct CDR3 sequences, about 33% of them found once; the top ten carry around 12%. The CDR3 length is 14 residues. CDR1 and CDR2 from the germline V gene are MNHEY and SMNVEV (reference sequence). V was shortened by 7 bases and J by 4 bases, with 15 bases between the two germline ends. The source is a human donor in good health (CMV status not recorded). Some clones in this sample may be carry-over from other donors' samples. J is TRBJ2-3 and V is TRBV27, with D possibly TRBD2 on 6 matching bases. This specimen was cultured CD8+ T cells from PBMCs, taken from culture after CMV antigen stimulation. In DNA, the CDR3 is TGTGCCAGCACAATGGGGGGACGGGCAGATACGCAGTATTTT. Residues: CASTMGGRADTQYF.